This T cell receptor (beta chain) was identified in a study of blood T cells in healthy people across ages. Per sample, extraction of total RNA gave at least 6 micrograms in every case. Next came a second PCR, run for roughly 6 to 11 cycles, which used a sample-barcoded 5' primer along with a J-beta primer mix. TCRdb reanalysed the 5' RACE reads using MiXCR and keeps one entry per CDR3 protein. The sample contains under 850,000 distinct CDR3 sequences, about 37% of which appear only once. Trimming at V came to 0 bases and at J to 13 bases, leaving 7 bases not matched to a gene. Germline V gene data show CDR1 as SGHKS and CDR2 as YYEKEE (reference sequence). This CDR3 contains 14 residues.

The source of this sequence is a man younger than 30 in good health. J is TRBJ2-4 and V is TRBV5-5; 10 nucleotides align to TRBD1. The specimen sequenced was blood. The CDR3 reads CASSLARDRGRQYF. CDR3 coding DNA: TGTGCCAGCAGCTTGGCCCGGGACAGGGGACGGCAGTACTTC.